This TCR beta chain came from a study of blood T cells in healthy people across ages. Comments on this clonotype: The junction differs from germline at one of its ends, possibly a read error.

The germline V gene encodes CDR1 LGHNA and CDR2 YNFKEQ. CDR3 length: 16 amino acids. PCR was performed a second time for about 7 to 12 cycles using a sample-barcoded 5' primer and a J-beta primer mix. MiXCR was run by TCRdb on the 5' RACE reads, yielding one entry per CDR3 protein. Here the sample spans hundreds of thousands of distinct CDR3 sequences, around 50% being singletons. The sequencing input was blood. The genes are TRBV4-2 and TRBJ1-2; TRBD1 is a possible D gene (5 bases). The source is a middle-aged man in good health. CDR3: CAGSQAGRGFDYGYTF. CDR3 DNA sequence: TGTGCCGGCAGCCAAGCGGGACGGGGCTTTGACTATGGCTACACCTTC.